These 25 T cell receptor beta chains originate from one sample sequenced in a study of OX40 agonist ivuxolimab in advanced cancers. The method was immunoSEQ multiplex PCR; TCRdb's version includes in-frame clones alone and lacks a portion of them. The data show fewer than 85,000 clones, with 86% seen just once and less than 0.8% held by the top ten. The specimen comprised CD4+ or CD8+ T cells sorted from blood, sampled in a trial of the OX40 agonist ivuxolimab. These receptors were collected from an adult with an advanced solid tumor such as melanoma, head and neck, liver or kidney cancer.

This clone was found once. The V call is TRBV6-8, the J call TRBJ2-5, with TRBD2 matching 7 bases. V was pared by 1 base and J by 5 bases, with 10 bases of the junction left unmatched. CDR3 size: 16 residues. CDR1 and CDR2 (germline): MNHGY, SAAAGT. The CDR3: CASSYFRLAERETQYF. The CDR3, as DNA: TGTGCCAGCAGTTACTTTCGACTAGCCGAGAGGGAGACCCAGTACTTC.

The chain is built from TRBV6-6 and TRBJ1-4; TRBD1 matches at 7 bases. Germline V lookup: CDR1 MNHNY, CDR2 SVGAGI (reference sequence). The CDR3 extends over 15 amino acids. Trimming at V came to 6 bases and at J to 4 bases, leaving 8 bases not matched to a gene. The CDR3 coding sequence is TGTGCCAGCAGGCCCCGGGACAGCTTTAATGAAAAACTGTTTTTT. Translating it yields CASRPRDSFNEKLFF.

This clone came up a few times. The J gene is TRBJ2-2, the V gene TRBV30, with D unclear. V gave up 4 bases and J gave up 7 bases, with 16 bases separating them. Germline V gene data show CDR1 as GTSNPN and CDR2 as SVGIG (reference sequence). The CDR3 is 14 residues long. The CDR3 protein is CAWKIDPSRGELFF. The CDR3 DNA reads as TGTGCCTGGAAAATCGACCCTTCCCGCGGGGAGCTGTTTTTT.

Only a few counts were recorded for this clone. The chain employs TRBV10-3 and TRBJ2-1; 10 nucleotides align to TRBD2. V shed 4 bases and J 8 bases; nucleotides not matched to a gene: 14. The CDR3 is 17 amino acids. Looked up from germline, CDR1 is ENHRY and CDR2 is SYGVKD. In DNA, the CDR3 is TGTGCCATCAGTGGTCTGAGTGGGACTAGCGCGATTGATGAGCAGTTCTTC. It specifies CAISGLSGTSAIDEQFF.

The rearrangement uses TRBV6-6 and TRBJ2-1; D not certain. Germline CDR1 MNHNY, CDR2 SVGAGI (reference sequence). The CDR3 has 15 residues. Trimming shortened V by 2 bases and J by 4 bases, and 12 bases separated the two germline ends. The CDR3 bases are TGTGCCAGCAGTTACGACGTCGAGGCATACAATGAGCAGTTCTTC. Protein sequence: CASSYDVEAYNEQFF.

V gene TRBV6-1 combines with J gene TRBJ2-5, with D possibly TRBD2 on 5 matching bases. This CDR3 is 17 amino acids long. Looked up from germline, CDR1 is MNHNS and CDR2 is SASEGT. The V gene lost 3 bases and the J gene lost 2 bases, with 19 bases spanning the gap. As DNA, the CDR3 is TGTGCCAGCAGTGATTCGGTTGGTGGCGGGCCTCAAGAGACCCAGTACTTC. Its protein product is CASSDSVGGGPQETQYF.

The genes are TRBV5-6 and TRBJ2-7, with 7 positions matching TRBD1. The CDR3 consists of 16 residues. Unmatched junction bases numbered 12, after V lost 3 bases and J lost 3 bases. Per germline, CDR1 SGHDT and CDR2 YYEEEE. In DNA form, the CDR3 reads TGTGCCAGCAGCTCCTTGGGACAGTCACACGTCTACGAGCAGTACTTC. It translates to CASSSLGQSHVYEQYF.

This clone was counted a few times. The chain recombines TRBV19 with TRBJ2-3, with TRBD2 matching 10 bases. The CDR3 has 18 amino acids. The germline V gene encodes CDR1 LNHDA and CDR2 SQIVND (reference sequence). The ends lost 3 bases at V and 5 bases at J; junction bases unmatched: 14. CDR3 region: CASSILPSGSRVVDTQYF. In DNA, the CDR3 is TGTGCCAGTAGTATTCTCCCTAGCGGGAGTAGGGTGGTAGATACGCAGTATTTT.

This clone was counted once. The chain uses TRBV19 and TRBJ1-1; possibly TRBD1 for D (5 bases). Looked up from germline, CDR1 is LNHDA and CDR2 is SQIVND (reference sequence). The V end was cut by 4 bases, the J end by 7 bases, with 19 bases between. The CDR3 has 15 residues. The CDR3 reads CASSTMDTPFHEAFF. The CDR3 DNA reads as TGTGCCAGTAGTACTATGGACACCCCGTTCCATGAAGCTTTCTTT.

The rearrangement uses TRBV12-5 and TRBJ1-1, with TRBD1 identical over 12 bases. The trim removed 3 bases at V and 6 bases at J, leaving 5 bases unmatched. CDR3 length: 15 residues. Germline V gene data show CDR1 as LGHNT and CDR2 as FRNRAP. The CDR3 coding sequence is TGTGCTAGTGGTTTCGGGACAGGGGGCGTTTCTGAAGCTTTCTTT. Translated, it gives CASGFGTGGVSEAFF.

The chain carries TRBV6-1 and TRBJ1-6; 7 nucleotides align to TRBD1. The V gene's germline CDR1 is MNHNS and CDR2 SASEGT. V was pared by 5 bases and J by 9 bases, with 10 bases of the junction left unmatched. The CDR3 sequence is 15 residues long. CDR3 region: CASSPGTERGSPLHF. As DNA, the CDR3 is TGTGCCAGCAGTCCGGGGACAGAAAGGGGTTCACCCCTCCACTTT.

V is TRBV6-6 and J is TRBJ2-5; TRBD2 is a possible D gene (7 bases). The V gene's germline CDR1 is MNHNY and CDR2 SVGAGI (reference sequence). The length of the CDR3 is 15 residues. Trimming pared 6 bases from V and 5 bases from J, leaving 19 bases between. The CDR3 nucleotides are TGTGCCAGCAGCCCCGGGGGCGGGGGCTGGGAGACCCAGTACTTC. Amino acid sequence: CASSPGGGGWETQYF.

This clone was observed a few times. V is TRBV19 and J is TRBJ1-1, with a weak D call TRBD1 (6 bases). V was trimmed by 5 bases and J by 1 base, leaving 8 bases between them. The CDR3 runs to 13 residues. In germline, CDR1 is LNHDA, CDR2 SQIVND (reference sequence). CDR3 coding DNA: TGTGCCAGTAGTGTCAGGGGGAACACTGAAGCTTTCTTT. It translates to CASSVRGNTEAFF.

The rearrangement joins TRBV19 to TRBJ2-1; D is tentatively TRBD1 or TRBD2 (5 bases each). The germline CDR1 and CDR2 sequences are LNHDA and SQIVND (reference sequence). V was cut by 6 bases and J by 3 bases, with 18 bases left in between. The CDR3 has 16 residues. The CDR3 bases are TGTGCCAGTAGGGCCCCGGGGCACAAGATCTACAATGAGCAGTTCTTC. As protein: CASRAPGHKIYNEQFF.

This sequence joins TRBV10-3 and TRBJ1-5; D gene uncertain. CDR3 length: 13 amino acids. Trimming pared 3 bases from V and 6 bases from J, leaving 9 bases between. The germline V gene has CDR1 ENHRY and CDR2 SYGVKD. The CDR3 protein is CAISDGVVQPQHF. In DNA form, the CDR3 reads TGTGCCATCAGTGATGGGGTTGTTCAGCCCCAGCATTTT.

This clone occurred a few times. This chain's CDR3 is CASRNVRGNQPQHF. Here the CDR3 DNA reads TGTGCCAGCAGGAATGTAAGGGGCAATCAGCCCCAGCATTTT. This rearrangement joins TRBV27 to TRBJ1-5; D gene ambiguous. V lost 6 bases to trimming and J lost 2 bases, with 11 bases between them. This CDR3 is built from 14 residues. Germline V gene sequence: CDR1 MNHEY, CDR2 SMNVEV (reference sequence).

The V gene is TRBV28, the J gene TRBJ2-3; no clear D. Germline V gene lookup returns CDR1 MDHEN and CDR2 SYDVKM. The CDR3 has 12 amino acids. Trimming took off 4 bases at V and 7 bases at J, with 9 bases between the two ends. CDR3 in DNA: TGTGCCAGCAGTTCCCTGGGGTATACGCAGTATTTT. Its protein product is CASSSLGYTQYF.

V gene TRBV18 combines with J gene TRBJ2-6, with D unclear. This CDR3 has 15 amino acids. The germline CDR1 and CDR2 sequences are KGHSH and LQKENI. Trimming took off 1 base at V and 0 bases at J, with 4 bases between the two ends. Here the CDR3 reads CASSPRDSGANVLTF. CDR3 coding DNA: TGTGCCAGCTCACCACGGGACTCTGGGGCCAACGTCCTGACTTTC. Using reference TRBV18 and TRBJ2-6 for the parts outside the CDR3, the full variable domain is NAGVMQNPRHLVRRRGQEARLRCSPMKGHSHVYWYRQLPEEGLKFMVYLQKENIIDESGMPKERFSAEFPKEGPSILRIQQVVRGDSAAYFCASSPRDSGANVLTFGAGSRLTVL.

This clone appeared a few times. This sequence joins TRBV19 and TRBJ2-2; no clear D. CDR3 length: 12 amino acids. Germline V gives CDR1 LNHDA, CDR2 SQIVND (reference sequence). Trimming took 5 bases from V and 1 from J, leaving 2 bases between them. The CDR3 region is CASSQNTGELFF. The CDR3 region has the DNA TGTGCCAGTAGTCAGAACACCGGGGAGCTGTTTTTT. Together with reference TRBV19 and TRBJ2-2, the CDR3 gives the full variable domain: DGGITQSPKYLFRKEGQNVTLSCEQNLNHDAMYWYRQDPGQGLRLIYYSQIVNDFQKGDIAEGYSVSREKKESFPLTVTSAQKNPTAFYLCASSQNTGELFFGEGSRLTVL.

The table lists this clone with a count of one. The genes are TRBV6-6 and TRBJ2-7, with TRBD1 matching over 10 bases. The CDR3 is made up of 13 amino acids. Per the germline V gene, CDR1 is MNHNY and CDR2 is SVGAGI (reference sequence). Unmatched junction bases numbered 4, after V lost 7 bases and J lost 4 bases. The CDR3 DNA reads as TGTGCCAGCATCAGGACAGGGGGGTACGAGCAGTACTTC. Translation gives CASIRTGGYEQYF.

The CDR3 bases are TGTGCCATCCTAAGAGCGGGAGTGGGGTCAGATACGCAGTATTTT. Encoded protein: CAILRAGVGSDTQYF. V usage is TRBV28 and J usage is TRBJ2-3; 8 bases match TRBD2. The CDR3 is 15 residues long. Germline CDR1 is MDHEN and CDR2 is SYDVKM. J gave up 4 bases and V 10 bases, and 13 bases lay outside the gene matches.

V and J are TRBV19 and TRBJ1-5, with D possibly TRBD1 on 5 matching bases. The CDR3 extends over 16 amino acids. Looked up from germline, CDR1 is LNHDA and CDR2 is SQIVND (reference sequence). The ends were cut back, 0 bases at V and 2 bases at J, with 11 bases in the middle. The DNA of the CDR3 is TGTGCCAGTAGTATAGATGGGGGGTTGGGCAATCAGCCCCAGCATTTT. Its translation is CASSIDGGLGNQPQHF.

This sequence joins TRBV4-3 and TRBJ2-5; 9 bases fit TRBD2. V lost 5 bases, J lost 7 bases, and 8 bases stayed unmatched. CDR3 size: 14 residues. Germline values: CDR1 LGHNA, CDR2 YSLEER. The CDR3 is CASSLAGDLGTQYF. The CDR3 DNA reads TGCGCCAGCAGCTTAGCGGGGGATCTGGGGACCCAGTACTTC.

The CDR3 here is CATTGLRGRTEAFF. The CDR3 region has the DNA TGTGCCACCACCGGATTGAGGGGAAGGACTGAAGCTTTCTTT. This sequence joins TRBV19 and TRBJ1-1; D perhaps matches TRBD1 (5 bases). CDR3 length equals 14 residues. Trimming removed 10 bases at V and 5 bases at J, with 20 bases between. In germline, CDR1 is LNHDA, CDR2 SQIVND (reference sequence).

The chain uses TRBV7-9 and TRBJ2-2; D gene ambiguous. Germline CDR1 and CDR2: SEHNR and FQNEAQ (reference sequence). There are 16 residues in the CDR3. Trimming pared 1 base from V and 5 bases from J, leaving 14 bases between. The CDR3 bases are TGTGCCAGCAGCTTAGGGTCCCCCTCCGGGACCGGGGAGCTGTTTTTT. It is translated as CASSLGSPSGTGELFF.